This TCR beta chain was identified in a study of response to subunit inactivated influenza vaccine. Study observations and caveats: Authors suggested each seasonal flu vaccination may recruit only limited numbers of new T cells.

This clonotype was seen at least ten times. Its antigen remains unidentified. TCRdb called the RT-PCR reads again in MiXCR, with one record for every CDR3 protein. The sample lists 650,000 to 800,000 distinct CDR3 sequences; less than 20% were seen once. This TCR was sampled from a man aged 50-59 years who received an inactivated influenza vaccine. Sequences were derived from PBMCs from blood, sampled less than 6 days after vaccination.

CDR3 bases: TGCAGTGCTAGAGATCTGGGCTCCTACAATGAGCAGTTCTTC. Translated: CSARDLGSYNEQFF. The chain combines TRBV20-1 with TRBJ2-1; unclear D gene. The germline V gene has CDR1 DFQATT and CDR2 SNEGSKA (reference sequence). The ends were cut back, 0 bases at V and 0 bases at J, with 6 bases in the middle. This CDR3 has 14 residues.